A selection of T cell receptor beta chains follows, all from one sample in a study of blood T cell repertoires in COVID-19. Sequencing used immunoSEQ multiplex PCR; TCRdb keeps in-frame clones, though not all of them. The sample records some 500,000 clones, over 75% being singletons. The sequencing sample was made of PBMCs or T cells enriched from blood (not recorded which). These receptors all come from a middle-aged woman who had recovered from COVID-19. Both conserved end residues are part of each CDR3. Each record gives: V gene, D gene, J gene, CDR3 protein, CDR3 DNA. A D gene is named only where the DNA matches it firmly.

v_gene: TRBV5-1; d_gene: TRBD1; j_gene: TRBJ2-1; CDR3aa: CASSWDRGLGNEQFF; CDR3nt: TGCGCCAGCAGCTGGGACAGGGGGCTGGGGAATGAGCAGTTCTTC
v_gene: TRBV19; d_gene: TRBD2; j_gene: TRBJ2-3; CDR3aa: CASSDLAARYSSTQYF; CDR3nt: TGTGCCAGTAGTGACCTAGCGGCCCGATACTCTAGTACGCAGTATTTT
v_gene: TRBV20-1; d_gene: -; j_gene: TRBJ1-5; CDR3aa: CSASRGYPQHF; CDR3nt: TGCAGTGCTAGTCGGGGTTACCCCCAGCATTTT
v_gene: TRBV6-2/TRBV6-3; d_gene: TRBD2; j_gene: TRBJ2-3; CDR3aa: CASSLPIAGGPADTQYF; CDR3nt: TGTGCCAGCAGCCTGCCTATAGCGGGAGGGCCTGCAGATACGCAGTATTTT
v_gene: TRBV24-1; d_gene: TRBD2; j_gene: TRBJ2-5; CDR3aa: CATSVAREGETQYF; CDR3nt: TGTGCCACCAGTGTTGCGAGGGAGGGGGAGACCCAGTACTTC
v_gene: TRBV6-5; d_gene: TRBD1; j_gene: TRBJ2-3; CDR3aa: CASSYSDRGIDTQYF; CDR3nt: TGTGCCAGCAGTTACTCAGACAGGGGAATAGATACGCAGTATTTT
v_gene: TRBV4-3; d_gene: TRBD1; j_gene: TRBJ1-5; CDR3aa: CASSQDAGGRGQPQHF; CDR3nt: TGCGCCAGCAGCCAAGATGCAGGGGGTAGGGGCCAGCCCCAGCATTTT
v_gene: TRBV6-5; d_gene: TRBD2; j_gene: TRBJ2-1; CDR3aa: CASKTGLAGDEQFF; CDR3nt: TGTGCCAGCAAGACCGGACTAGCGGGGGATGAGCAGTTCTTC
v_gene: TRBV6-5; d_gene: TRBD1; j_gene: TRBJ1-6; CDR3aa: CASSLDRGHNSPLHF; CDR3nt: TGTGCCAGCAGTCTCGACAGGGGACATAATTCACCCCTCCACTTT
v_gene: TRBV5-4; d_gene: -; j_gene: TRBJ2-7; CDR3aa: CASSLNRRQISYEQYF; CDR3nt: TGTGCCAGCAGCTTGAATAGGCGGCAAATCTCCTACGAGCAGTACTTC
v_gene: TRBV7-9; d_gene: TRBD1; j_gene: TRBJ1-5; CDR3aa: CASSLGQGSQPQHF; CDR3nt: TGTGCCAGCAGCTTGGGACAGGGATCCCAGCCCCAGCATTTT
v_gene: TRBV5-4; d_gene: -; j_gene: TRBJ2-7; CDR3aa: CASSPGGQGHLIKYF; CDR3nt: TGTGCCAGCAGCCCCGGGGGGCAGGGGCATTTAATTAAGTACTTC
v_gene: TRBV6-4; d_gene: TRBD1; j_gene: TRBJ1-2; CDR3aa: CASSRTGDGGYTF; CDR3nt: TGTGCCAGCAGTCGCACAGGGGATGGGGGCTACACCTTC
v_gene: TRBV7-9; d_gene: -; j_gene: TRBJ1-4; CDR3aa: CASSFRLSVGTNEKLFF; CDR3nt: TGTGCCAGCAGCTTCCGACTCAGCGTGGGTACTAATGAAAAACTGTTTTTT
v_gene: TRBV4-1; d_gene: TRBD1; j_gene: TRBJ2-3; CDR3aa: CASSHGQDRTDTQYF; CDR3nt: TGCGCCAGCAGCCATGGACAGGATCGCACAGATACGCAGTATTTT
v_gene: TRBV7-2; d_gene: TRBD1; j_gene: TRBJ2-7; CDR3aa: CASSSGTGTSSYEQYF; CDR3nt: TGTGCCAGCAGCTCGGGGACAGGGACGAGCTCCTACGAGCAGTACTTC